Sequencing of this T cell receptor (beta chain) was carried out in a study of blood T cell repertoires in COVID-19. Overall study: The United States, Italy and Spain were the sources of the acute and convalescent COVID-19 samples.

As processed by the authors: It was from reference gene primer amplification that nucleated cell counts were estimated. Sequenced by immunoSEQ multiplex PCR; TCRdb stores in-frame clones only, minus some. The DNA gave D and trimming, while V, J and clone size come from that table. The profile covers tens of thousands of clones, with around three quarters appearing a single time and about 9.3% taken by the ten largest. Germline V lookup: CDR1 LGHNA, CDR2 YSLEER. Trimming removed 1 base from V and 5 bases from J; junction bases left unmatched: 6. The CDR3 totals 16 residues. The chain has TRBV4-3 and TRBJ2-1, with TRBD2 matching 9 bases. Sequencing used peripheral blood. This receptor was identified in a woman aged 65 to 85 with acute or convalescent COVID-19. The CDR3 nucleotides read TGCGCCAGCAGCCAAGGGGTAGCGGGGGTGAACAATGAGCAGTTCTTC. The encoded protein is CASSQGVAGVNNEQFF.